This TCR beta chain was documented in a study of T cell responses to AZD1222 COVID-19 vaccine. Across the study: Second-dose timings of about 4 or about 12 weeks were pooled.

About this clone: Its target is unknown.

Trimming cost V 3 bases and J 1 base; bases outside gene matches: 3. The CDR3 spans 15 residues. Germline lookup yields CDR1 MDHEN and CDR2 SYDVKM. Generated by immunoSEQ multiplex PCR, the TCRdb table keeps only in-frame clones and is missing some. The sample includes some 150,000 clones, about 87% of them seen just once. Study outcomes and limitations: Mostly white British, mostly female donors; authors suggested clonal diversity may be underestimated. Variant regions that are unmutated are reportedly the target of nearly half of spike-specific TCRs. The study found vaccine-associated CD4 TCRs spanning spike, dominant at 160-218 and 743-854.

The chain carries TRBV28 and TRBJ1-2; TRBD1 aligns across 9 bases. Sequenced material: peripheral blood, taken on day 0 of AZD1222 vaccination. This TCR was recovered from an adult in good health. As DNA, the CDR3 is TGTGCCAGCAGTTTTGGGACAGGGCTTAACTATGGCTACACCTTC. Translation: CASSFGTGLNYGYTF.